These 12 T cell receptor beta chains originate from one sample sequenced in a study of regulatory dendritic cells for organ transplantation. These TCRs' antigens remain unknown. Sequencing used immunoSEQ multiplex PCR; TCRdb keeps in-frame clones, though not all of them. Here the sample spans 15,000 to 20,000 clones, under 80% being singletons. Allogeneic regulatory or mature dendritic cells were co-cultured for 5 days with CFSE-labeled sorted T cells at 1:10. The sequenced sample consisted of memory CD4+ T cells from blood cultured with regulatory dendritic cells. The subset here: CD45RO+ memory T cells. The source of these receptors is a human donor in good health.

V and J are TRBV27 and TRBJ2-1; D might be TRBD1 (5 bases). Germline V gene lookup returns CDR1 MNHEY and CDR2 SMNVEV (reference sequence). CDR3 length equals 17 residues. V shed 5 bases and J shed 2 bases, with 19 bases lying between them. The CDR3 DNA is TGTGCCAGCAGTCGCGGCATGACGTTGGGGCCCTACAATGAGCAGTTCTTC. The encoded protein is CASSRGMTLGPYNEQFF.

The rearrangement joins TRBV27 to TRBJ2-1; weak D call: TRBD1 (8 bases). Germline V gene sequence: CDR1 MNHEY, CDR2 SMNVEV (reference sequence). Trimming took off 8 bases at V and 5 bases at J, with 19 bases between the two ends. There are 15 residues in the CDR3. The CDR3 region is CASHDRGGHDNEQFF. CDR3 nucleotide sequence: TGTGCCAGCCACGACAGGGGAGGGCACGACAATGAGCAGTTCTTC.

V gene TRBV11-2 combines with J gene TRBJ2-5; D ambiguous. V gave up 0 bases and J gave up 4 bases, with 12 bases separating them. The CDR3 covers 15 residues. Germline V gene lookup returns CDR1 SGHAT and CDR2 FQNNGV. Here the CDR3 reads CASSLDIGVGETQYF. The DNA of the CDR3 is TGTGCCAGCAGCTTAGATATAGGAGTGGGAGAGACCCAGTACTTC. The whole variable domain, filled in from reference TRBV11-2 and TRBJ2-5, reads EAGVAQSPRYKIIEKRQSVAFWCNPISGHATLYWYQQILGQGPKLLIQFQNNGVVDDSQLPKDRFSAERLKGVDSTLKIQPAKLEDSAVYLCASSLDIGVGETQYFGPGTRLLVL.

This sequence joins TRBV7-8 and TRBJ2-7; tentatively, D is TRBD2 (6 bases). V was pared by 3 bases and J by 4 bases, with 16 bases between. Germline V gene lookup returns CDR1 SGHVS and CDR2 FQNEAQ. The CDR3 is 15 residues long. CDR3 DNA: TGTGCCAGCAGCTTCAGCGGAGGGATTCTATACGAGCAGTACTTC. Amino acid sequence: CASSFSGGILYEQYF.

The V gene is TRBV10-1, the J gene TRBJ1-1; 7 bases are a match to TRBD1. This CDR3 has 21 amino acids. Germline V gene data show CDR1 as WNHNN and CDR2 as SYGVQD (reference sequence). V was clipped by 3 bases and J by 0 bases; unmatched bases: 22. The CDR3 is CASSDSSGTDREGYMNTEAFF. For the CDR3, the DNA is TGCGCCAGCAGTGACTCCTCCGGGACAGACCGGGAGGGCTACATGAACACTGAAGCTTTCTTT.

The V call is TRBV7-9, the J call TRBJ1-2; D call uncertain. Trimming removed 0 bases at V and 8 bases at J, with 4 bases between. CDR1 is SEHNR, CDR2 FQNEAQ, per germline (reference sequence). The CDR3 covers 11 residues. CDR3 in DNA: TGTGCCAGCAGCTTAGCCGGGGGCTACACCTTC. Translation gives CASSLAGGYTF.

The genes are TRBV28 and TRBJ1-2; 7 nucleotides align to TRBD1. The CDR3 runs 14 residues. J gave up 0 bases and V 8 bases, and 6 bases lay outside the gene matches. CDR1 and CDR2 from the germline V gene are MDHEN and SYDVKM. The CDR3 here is CASRGGRTNYGYTF. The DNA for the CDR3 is TGTGCCAGCCGAGGGGGCCGTACTAACTATGGCTACACCTTC.

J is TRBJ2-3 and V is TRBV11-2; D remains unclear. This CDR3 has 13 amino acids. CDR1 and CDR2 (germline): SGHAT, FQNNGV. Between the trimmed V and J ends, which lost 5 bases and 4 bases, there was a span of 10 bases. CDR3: CASSLNSADTQYF. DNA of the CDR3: TGTGCCAGCAGCCTTAACTCGGCAGATACGCAGTATTTT.

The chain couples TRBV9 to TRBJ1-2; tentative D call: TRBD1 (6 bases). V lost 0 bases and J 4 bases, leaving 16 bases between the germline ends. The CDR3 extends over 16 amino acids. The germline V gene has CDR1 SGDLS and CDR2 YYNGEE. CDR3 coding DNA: TGTGCCAGCAGCGTAGGGGGGGCAGGGAACCCCTATGGCTACACCTTC. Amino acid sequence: CASSVGGAGNPYGYTF.

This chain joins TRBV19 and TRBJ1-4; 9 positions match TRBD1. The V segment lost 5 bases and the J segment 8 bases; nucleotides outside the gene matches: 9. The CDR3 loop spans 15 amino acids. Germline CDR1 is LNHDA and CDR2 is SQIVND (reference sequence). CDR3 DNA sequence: TGTGCCAGTAGTGGGACAGGGCGTGTCTACGAAAAACTGTTTTTT. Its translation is CASSGTGRVYEKLFF.

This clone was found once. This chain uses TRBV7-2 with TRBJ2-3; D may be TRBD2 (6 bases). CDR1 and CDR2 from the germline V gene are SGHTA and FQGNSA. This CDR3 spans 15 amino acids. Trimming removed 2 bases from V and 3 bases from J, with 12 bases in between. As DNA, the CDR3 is TGTGCCAGCAGCTTAAACGCGGGACCTACAGATACGCAGTATTTT. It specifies CASSLNAGPTDTQYF.

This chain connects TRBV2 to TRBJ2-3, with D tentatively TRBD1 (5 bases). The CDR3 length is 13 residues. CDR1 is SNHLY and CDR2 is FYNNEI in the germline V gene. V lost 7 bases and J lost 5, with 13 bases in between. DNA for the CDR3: TGTGCCAGCAATCAGGGTTTAGGAGATACGCAGTATTTT. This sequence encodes CASNQGLGDTQYF.